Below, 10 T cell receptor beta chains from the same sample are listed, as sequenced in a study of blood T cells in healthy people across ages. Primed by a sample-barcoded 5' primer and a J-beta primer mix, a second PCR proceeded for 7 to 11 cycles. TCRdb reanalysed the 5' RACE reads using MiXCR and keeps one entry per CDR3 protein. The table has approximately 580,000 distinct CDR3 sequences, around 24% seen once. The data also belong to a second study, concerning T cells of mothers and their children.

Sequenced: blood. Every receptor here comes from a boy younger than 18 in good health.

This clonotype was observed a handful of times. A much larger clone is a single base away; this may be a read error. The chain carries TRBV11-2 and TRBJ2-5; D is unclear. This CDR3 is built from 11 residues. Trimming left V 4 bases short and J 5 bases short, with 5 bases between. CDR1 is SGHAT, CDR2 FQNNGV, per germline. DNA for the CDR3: TGTGCCAGCAGCTGGAGTGAGACCCAGTACTTC. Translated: CASSWSETQYF.

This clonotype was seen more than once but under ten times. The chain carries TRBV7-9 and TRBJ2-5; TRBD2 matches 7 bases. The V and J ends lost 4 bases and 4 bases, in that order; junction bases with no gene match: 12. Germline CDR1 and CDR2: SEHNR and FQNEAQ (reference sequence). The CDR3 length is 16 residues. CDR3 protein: CASSSIAGGSRETQYF. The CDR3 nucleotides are TGTGCCAGCAGCTCCATCGCGGGCGGGAGCCGAGAGACCCAGTACTTC.

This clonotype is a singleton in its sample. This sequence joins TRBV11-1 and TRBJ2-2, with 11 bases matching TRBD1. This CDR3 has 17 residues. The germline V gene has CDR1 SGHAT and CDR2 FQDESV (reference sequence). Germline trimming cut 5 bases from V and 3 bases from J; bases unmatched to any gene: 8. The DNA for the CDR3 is TGTGCCAGCAGCACCAGGACAGGGGGCGATTACACCGGGGAGCTGTTTTTT. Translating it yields CASSTRTGGDYTGELFF. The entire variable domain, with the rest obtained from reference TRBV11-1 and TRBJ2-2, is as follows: EAEVAQSPRYKITEKSQAVAFWCDPISGHATLYWYRQILGQGPELLVQFQDESVVDDSQLPKDRFSAERLKGVDSTLKIQPAELGDSAMYLCASSTRTGGDYTGELFFGEGSRLTVL.

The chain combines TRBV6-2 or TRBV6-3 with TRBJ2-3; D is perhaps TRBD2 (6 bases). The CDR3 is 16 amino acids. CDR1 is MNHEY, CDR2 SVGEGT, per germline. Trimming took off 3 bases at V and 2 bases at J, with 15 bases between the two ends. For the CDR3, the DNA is TGTGCCAGCAGTTATGCTCCGGGAGCGGTCACAGATACGCAGTATTTT. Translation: CASSYAPGAVTDTQYF.

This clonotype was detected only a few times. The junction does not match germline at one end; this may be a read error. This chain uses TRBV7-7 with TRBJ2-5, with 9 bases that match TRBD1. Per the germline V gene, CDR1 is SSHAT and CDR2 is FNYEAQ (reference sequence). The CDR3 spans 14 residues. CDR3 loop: CASSSQQGAKTQYF. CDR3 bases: TGTGCTAGCAGCTCTCAACAGGGGGCGAAGACCCAGTACTTC.

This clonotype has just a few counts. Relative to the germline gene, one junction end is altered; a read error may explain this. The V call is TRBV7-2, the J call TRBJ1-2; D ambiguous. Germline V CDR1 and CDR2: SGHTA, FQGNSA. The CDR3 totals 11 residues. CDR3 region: CASSLGAGGVF. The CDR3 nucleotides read TGTGCCAGCAGCTTAGGTGCGGGCGGAGTATTC.

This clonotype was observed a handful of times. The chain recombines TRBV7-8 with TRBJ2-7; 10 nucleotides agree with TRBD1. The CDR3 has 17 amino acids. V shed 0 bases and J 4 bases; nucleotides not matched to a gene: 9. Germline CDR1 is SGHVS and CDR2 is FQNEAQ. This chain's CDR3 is CASSLAAGQGGFYEQYF. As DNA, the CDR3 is TGTGCCAGCAGCTTAGCTGCCGGACAGGGGGGTTTTTACGAGCAGTACTTC.

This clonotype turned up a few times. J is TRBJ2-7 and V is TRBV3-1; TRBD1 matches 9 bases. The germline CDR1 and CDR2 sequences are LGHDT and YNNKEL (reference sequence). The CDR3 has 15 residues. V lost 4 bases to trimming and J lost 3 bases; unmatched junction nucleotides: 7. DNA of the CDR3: TGTGCCAGCAGCCGGGGCGGGACAGGGATCTACGAGCAGTACTTC. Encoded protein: CASSRGGTGIYEQYF.

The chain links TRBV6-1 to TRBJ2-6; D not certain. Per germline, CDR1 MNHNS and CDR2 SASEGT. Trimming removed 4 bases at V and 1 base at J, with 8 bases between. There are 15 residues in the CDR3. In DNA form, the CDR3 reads TGTGCCAGCAGTGTCCAGATATCTGGGGCCAACGTCCTGACTTTC. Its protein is CASSVQISGANVLTF.

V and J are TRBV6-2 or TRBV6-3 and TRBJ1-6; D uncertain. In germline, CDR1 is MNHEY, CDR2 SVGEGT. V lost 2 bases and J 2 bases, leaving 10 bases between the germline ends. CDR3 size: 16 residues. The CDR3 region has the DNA TGTGCCAGCAGTTACCCTTGGACTGCCTATAATTCACCCCTCCACTTT. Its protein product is CASSYPWTAYNSPLHF.